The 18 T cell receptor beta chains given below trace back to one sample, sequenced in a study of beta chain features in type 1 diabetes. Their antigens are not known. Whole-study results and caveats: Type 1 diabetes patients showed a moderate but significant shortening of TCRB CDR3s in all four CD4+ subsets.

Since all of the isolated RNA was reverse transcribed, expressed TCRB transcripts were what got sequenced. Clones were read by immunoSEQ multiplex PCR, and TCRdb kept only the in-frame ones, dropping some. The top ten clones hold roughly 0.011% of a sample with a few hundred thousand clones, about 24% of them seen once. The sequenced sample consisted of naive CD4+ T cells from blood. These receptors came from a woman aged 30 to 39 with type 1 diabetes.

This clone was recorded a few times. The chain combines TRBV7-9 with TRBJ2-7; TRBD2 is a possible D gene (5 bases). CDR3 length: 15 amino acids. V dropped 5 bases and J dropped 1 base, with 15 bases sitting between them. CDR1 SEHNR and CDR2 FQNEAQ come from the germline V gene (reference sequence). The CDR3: CASSPPGVISYEQYF. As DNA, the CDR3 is TGTGCCAGCAGCCCCCCCGGGGTCATATCCTACGAGCAGTACTTC. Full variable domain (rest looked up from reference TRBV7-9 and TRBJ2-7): DTGVSQNPRHKITKRGQNVTFRCDPISEHNRLYWYRQTLGQGPEFLTYFQNEAQLEKSRLLSDRFSAERPKGSFSTLEIQRTEQGDSAMYLCASSPPGVISYEQYFGPGTRLTVT.

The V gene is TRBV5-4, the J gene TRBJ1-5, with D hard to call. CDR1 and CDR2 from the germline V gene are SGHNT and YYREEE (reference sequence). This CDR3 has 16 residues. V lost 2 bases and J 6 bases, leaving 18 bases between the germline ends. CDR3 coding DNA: TGTGCCAGCAGCTTTCGGAGAGGGAGAGGCGGTCAGCCCCAGCATTTT. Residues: CASSFRRGRGGQPQHF.

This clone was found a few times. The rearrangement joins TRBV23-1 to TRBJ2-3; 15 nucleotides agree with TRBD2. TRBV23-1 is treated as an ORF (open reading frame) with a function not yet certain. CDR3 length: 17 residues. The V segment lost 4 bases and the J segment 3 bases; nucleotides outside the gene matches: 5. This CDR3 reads CASSPMGTSGRTDTQYF. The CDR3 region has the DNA TGCGCCAGCAGTCCAATGGGGACTAGCGGGAGGACAGATACGCAGTATTTT.

The CDR3 sequence is CASSLPGGELFF. DNA of the CDR3: TGTGCCAGCAGCCTCCCGGGGGGGGAGCTGTTTTTT. This chain joins TRBV7-3 and TRBJ2-2, with a tentative D call TRBD2 (5 bases). The CDR3 is 12 amino acids. CDR1 and CDR2 (germline): SGHTA, FQGTGA. V was cut by 5 bases and J by 8 bases, with 9 bases left in between.

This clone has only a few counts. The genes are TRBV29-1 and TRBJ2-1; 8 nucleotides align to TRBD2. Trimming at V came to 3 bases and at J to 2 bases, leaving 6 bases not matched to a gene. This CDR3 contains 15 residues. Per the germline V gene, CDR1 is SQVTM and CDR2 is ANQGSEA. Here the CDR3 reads CSVDRLATPYNEQFF. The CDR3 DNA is TGCAGCGTTGACCGACTAGCGACCCCCTACAATGAGCAGTTCTTC.

CDR3 in amino acids: CASSFLAVQETQYF. The CDR3 DNA follows: TGTGCCAGCAGTTTTCTAGCGGTACAAGAGACCCAGTACTTC. The V and J genes are TRBV7-9 and TRBJ2-5; 7 positions agree with TRBD2. The trim removed 6 bases at V and 2 bases at J, leaving 6 bases unmatched. Germline-derived CDR1 and CDR2 are SEHNR and FQNEAQ (reference sequence). The CDR3 contains 14 residues.

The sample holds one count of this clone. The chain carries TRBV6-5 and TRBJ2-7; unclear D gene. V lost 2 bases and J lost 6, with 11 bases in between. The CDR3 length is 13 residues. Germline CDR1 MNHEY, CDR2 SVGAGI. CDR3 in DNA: TGTGCCAGCAGTTACCTCCAGATCTCCGAGCAGTACTTC. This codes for CASSYLQISEQYF.

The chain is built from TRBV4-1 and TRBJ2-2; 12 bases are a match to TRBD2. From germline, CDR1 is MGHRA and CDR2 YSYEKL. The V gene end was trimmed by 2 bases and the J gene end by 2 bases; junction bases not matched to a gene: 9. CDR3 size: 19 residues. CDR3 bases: TGCGCCAGCAGCCAAATGACTAGCGGGAGTAGAGGCAACACCGGGGAGCTGTTTTTT. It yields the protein CASSQMTSGSRGNTGELFF.

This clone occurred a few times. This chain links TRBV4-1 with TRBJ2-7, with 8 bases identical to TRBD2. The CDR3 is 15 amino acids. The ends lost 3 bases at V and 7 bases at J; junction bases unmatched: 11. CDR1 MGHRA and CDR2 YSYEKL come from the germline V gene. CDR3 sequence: CASSHPHLTSEEQYF. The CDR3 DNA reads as TGCGCCAGCAGCCACCCTCACCTGACTAGCGAAGAGCAGTACTTC.

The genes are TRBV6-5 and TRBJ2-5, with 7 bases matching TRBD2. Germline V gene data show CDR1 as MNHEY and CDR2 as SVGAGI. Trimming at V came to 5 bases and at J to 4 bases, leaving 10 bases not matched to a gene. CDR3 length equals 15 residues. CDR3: CASSTTPSGLETQYF. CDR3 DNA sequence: TGTGCCAGCAGTACGACTCCTAGCGGATTAGAGACCCAGTACTTC.

CDR3 residues: CASSLPGSRYDIQYF. The DNA for the CDR3 is TGTGCCAGCAGTTTACCAGGGTCGAGATACGACATTCAGTACTTC. The chain combines TRBV28 with TRBJ2-4; tentative D call: TRBD1 (5 bases). The CDR3 is made up of 15 amino acids. Germline lookup yields CDR1 MDHEN and CDR2 SYDVKM. V was cut by 2 bases and J by 8 bases, with 16 bases left in between. The full variable domain, with the rest looked up from reference TRBV28 and TRBJ2-4, is DVKVTQSSRYLVKRTGEKVFLECVQDMDHENMFWYRQDPGLGLRLIYFSYDVKMKEKGDIPEGYSVSREKKERFSLILESASTNQTSMYLCASSLPGSRYDIQYFGAGTRLSVL.

The DNA of the CDR3 is TGCAGCGTAGTGAGCGCCACTGAAGCTTTCTTT. It yields the protein CSVVSATEAFF. The rearrangement uses TRBV29-1 and TRBJ1-1; D is unresolved. Germline V lookup: CDR1 SQVTM, CDR2 ANQGSEA. Trimming removed 6 bases from V and 4 bases from J, with 9 bases in between. This CDR3 contains 11 residues. The full variable domain, rest sourced from reference TRBV29-1 and TRBJ1-1, is SAVISQKPSRDICQRGTSLTIQCQVDSQVTMMFWYRQQPGQSLTLIATANQGSEATYESGFVIDKFPISRPNLTFSTLTVSNMSPEDSSIYLCSVVSATEAFFGQGTRLTVV.

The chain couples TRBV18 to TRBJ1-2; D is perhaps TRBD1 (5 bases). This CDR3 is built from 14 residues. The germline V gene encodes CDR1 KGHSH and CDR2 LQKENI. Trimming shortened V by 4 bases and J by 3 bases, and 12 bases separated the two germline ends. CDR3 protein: CASSLRGIDYGYTF. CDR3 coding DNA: TGTGCCAGCTCACTTCGGGGGATTGACTATGGCTACACCTTC.

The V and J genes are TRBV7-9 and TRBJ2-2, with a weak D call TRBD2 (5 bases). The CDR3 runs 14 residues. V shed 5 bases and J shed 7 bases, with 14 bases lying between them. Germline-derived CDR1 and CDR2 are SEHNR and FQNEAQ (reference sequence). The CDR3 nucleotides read TGTGCCAGCAGCCCCTCGAGGGCCCTCGGGGAGCTGTTTTTT. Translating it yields CASSPSRALGELFF.

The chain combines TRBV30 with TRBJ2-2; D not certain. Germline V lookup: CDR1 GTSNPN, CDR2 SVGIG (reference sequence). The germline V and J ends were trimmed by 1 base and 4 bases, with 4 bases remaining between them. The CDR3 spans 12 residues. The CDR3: CAWSGSTGELFF. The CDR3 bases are TGTGCCTGGAGTGGGAGCACCGGGGAGCTGTTTTTT.

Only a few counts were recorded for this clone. The CDR3 region has the DNA TGTGCCAGCAGTCTGGACGGGAGCTCCTACAATGAGCAGTTCTTC. It is translated as CASSLDGSSYNEQFF. This chain links TRBV25-1 with TRBJ2-1, with D possibly matching TRBD2 (6 bases). Germline V gene sequence: CDR1 MGHDK, CDR2 SYGVNS. The V and J ends lost 5 bases and 0 bases respectively, with 11 bases between them. This CDR3 contains 15 residues.

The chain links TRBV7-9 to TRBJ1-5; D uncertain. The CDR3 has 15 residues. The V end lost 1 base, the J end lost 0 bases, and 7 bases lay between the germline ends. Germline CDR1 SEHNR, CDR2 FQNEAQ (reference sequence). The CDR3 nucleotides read TGTGCCAGCAGCTTAGGGACTCTTAGCAATCAGCCCCAGCATTTT. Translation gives CASSLGTLSNQPQHF.

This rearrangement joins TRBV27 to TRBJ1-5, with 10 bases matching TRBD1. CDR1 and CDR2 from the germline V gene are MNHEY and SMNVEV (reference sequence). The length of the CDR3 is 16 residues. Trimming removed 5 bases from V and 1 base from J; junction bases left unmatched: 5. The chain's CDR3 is CASSPRDRGSNQPQHF. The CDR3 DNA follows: TGTGCCAGCAGTCCCCGGGACAGGGGCAGCAATCAGCCCCAGCATTTT.